The 23 T cell receptor beta chains given below trace back to one sample, sequenced in a study of blood T cell repertoires in COVID-19. Sequencing used immunoSEQ multiplex PCR; TCRdb keeps in-frame clones, though not all of them. The table includes 60,000 to 70,000 clones, 88% detected once. The sequenced sample was PBMCs or T cells enriched from blood (not recorded which). The receptors stem from a middle-aged woman who had recovered from COVID-19.

This chain links TRBV3-1 (or the pseudogene TRBV3-2) with TRBJ1-2; D is unclear. The V end was cut by 1 base, the J end by 0 bases, with 12 bases between. CDR1 is LGHDT and CDR2 is YNNKEL in the germline V gene (reference sequence). This CDR3 has 16 amino acids. CDR3 sequence reads: CASSQGPGGANYGYTF. CDR3 coding DNA: TGTGCCAGCAGCCAAGGGCCGGGAGGAGCTAACTATGGCTACACCTTC.

The chain employs TRBV6-1 and TRBJ1-1; perhaps TRBD1 as D (6 bases). The CDR3 length is 16 residues. Germline CDR1 is MNHNS and CDR2 is SASEGT. Between the trimmed V and J ends, which lost 1 base and 5 bases, there was a span of 17 bases. The CDR3 region has the DNA TGTGCCAGCAGTGAAGAAACCGGGGGGGCTAGTACTGAAGCTTTCTTT. Protein: CASSEETGGASTEAFF.

V usage is TRBV2 and J usage is TRBJ2-2; the D gene is possibly TRBD1 (5 bases). Trimming pared 4 bases from V and 3 bases from J, leaving 15 bases between. The CDR3 runs 16 residues. Germline loops: CDR1 SNHLY, CDR2 FYNNEI. The CDR3: CASSVSRGRYTGELFF. CDR3 nucleotides: TGTGCCAGCAGTGTTTCTAGGGGCAGATACACCGGGGAGCTGTTTTTT.

This clone was observed a single time. This sequence joins TRBV2 and TRBJ2-5; no definite D call. The CDR3 has 13 residues. CDR1 is SNHLY, CDR2 FYNNEI, per germline. Trimming pared 3 bases from V and 5 bases from J, leaving 10 bases between. CDR3 DNA sequence: TGTGCCAGCAGTGAGTTGGCATGGGAGACCCAGTACTTC. Translating it yields CASSELAWETQYF.

The J gene is TRBJ2-7, the V gene TRBV4-1; 11 bases align to TRBD2. This CDR3 has 16 residues. Germline CDR1 MGHRA, CDR2 YSYEKL. V was pared by 3 bases and J by 2 bases, with 6 bases of the junction left unmatched. The chain's CDR3 is CASSQELAGGPYEQYF. CDR3 nucleotide sequence: TGCGCCAGCAGCCAGGAGCTAGCGGGGGGTCCCTACGAGCAGTACTTC.

This chain uses TRBV11-2 with TRBJ2-7, with 7 bases aligning to TRBD2. This CDR3 region has 15 residues. The junction had 9 bases not matched to a gene; V was cut back by 5 bases and J by 2 bases. Germline V gene sequence: CDR1 SGHAT, CDR2 FQNNGV. The CDR3 is CASSLDSGLTYEQYF. CDR3 coding DNA: TGTGCCAGCAGCCTCGATAGCGGGCTTACCTACGAGCAGTACTTC. The entire variable domain, with the rest obtained from reference TRBV11-2 and TRBJ2-7, is as follows: EAGVAQSPRYKIIEKRQSVAFWCNPISGHATLYWYQQILGQGPKLLIQFQNNGVVDDSQLPKDRFSAERLKGVDSTLKIQPAKLEDSAVYLCASSLDSGLTYEQYFGPGTRLTVT.

J is TRBJ2-1 and V is TRBV3-1 (or the pseudogene TRBV3-2); weak D call: TRBD2 (6 bases). Germline V lookup: CDR1 LGHDT, CDR2 YNNKEL (reference sequence). The CDR3 consists of 15 residues. V lost 2 bases and J 5 bases, leaving 13 bases between the germline ends. This CDR3 is CASSQLHSGNNEQFF. CDR3 sequence (DNA): TGTGCCAGCAGCCAACTCCATAGCGGTAACAATGAGCAGTTCTTC.

This clone was counted only a few times. V is TRBV2 and J is TRBJ2-7; 9 nucleotides align to TRBD2. V shed 8 bases and J 7 bases; nucleotides not matched to a gene: 15. From germline, CDR1 is SNHLY and CDR2 FYNNEI. The CDR3 loop spans 15 amino acids. CDR3 bases: TGTGCCAGCTCTAGCGGGGAGGCCTACGGGATTGAGCAGTACTTC. It specifies CASSSGEAYGIEQYF.

This chain joins TRBV15 and TRBJ2-2; 7 nucleotides match TRBD1. This CDR3 is built from 13 residues. The germline V gene encodes CDR1 LNHNV and CDR2 YYDKDF (reference sequence). J gave up 5 bases and V 8 bases, and 5 bases lay outside the gene matches. The CDR3 region is CATGIRGTGELFF. CDR3 DNA sequence: TGTGCCACCGGCATCAGGGGGACCGGGGAGCTGTTTTTT.

This chain connects TRBV4-1 to TRBJ1-4, with D tentatively TRBD1 (6 bases). V dropped 4 bases and J dropped 3 bases, with 12 bases sitting between them. Germline V gene sequence: CDR1 MGHRA, CDR2 YSYEKL. CDR3 length equals 15 residues. The CDR3, as DNA: TGCGCCAGCAGCCCCTCGGGACACCCTAATGAAAAACTGTTTTTT. Its protein is CASSPSGHPNEKLFF.

The CDR3: CASSPKDTQYF. In nucleotides, the CDR3 is TGTGCCAGCAGCCCTAAGGATACGCAGTATTTT. This chain links TRBV12-3 or TRBV12-4 with TRBJ2-3; D unclear. This CDR3 is built from 11 residues. The V end lost 6 bases, the J end lost 6 bases, and 7 bases lay between the germline ends.

This chain joins TRBV5-1 and TRBJ1-1; 8 nucleotides agree with TRBD1. This CDR3 comprises 12 residues. The V gene end was trimmed by 5 bases and the J gene end by 6 bases; junction bases not matched to a gene: 3. Germline values: CDR1 SGHRS, CDR2 YFSETQ. The CDR3 loop is CASSRTGPEAFF. The CDR3 nucleotides are TGCGCCAGCAGTCGGACAGGGCCTGAAGCTTTCTTT.

This clone was picked up a small number of times. The V and J genes are TRBV7-9 and TRBJ1-2; no clear D. Looked up from germline, CDR1 is SEHNR and CDR2 is FQNEAQ (reference sequence). V was clipped by 1 base and J by 4 bases, with 10 bases between them. The CDR3 covers 14 residues. This CDR3 reads CASSLELGTYGYTF. CDR3 coding DNA: TGTGCCAGCAGCTTAGAGCTTGGTACCTATGGCTACACCTTC.

The chain carries TRBV10-2 and TRBJ2-3, with TRBD2 matching 11 bases. Germline V gene lookup returns CDR1 WSHSY and CDR2 SAAADI. The CDR3 contains 15 residues. The ends lost 5 bases at V and 4 bases at J; junction bases unmatched: 5. CDR3 DNA sequence: TGCGCCAGCAGTAGGACTAGCGGGCTCCCAGATACGCAGTATTTT. This encodes CASSRTSGLPDTQYF.

J is TRBJ2-7 and V is TRBV11-3, with D possibly TRBD2 on 5 matching bases. The germline gives CDR1 SGHNT, CDR2 YENEEA. Trimming took off 5 bases at V and 1 base at J, with 12 bases between the two ends. The CDR3 is made up of 14 amino acids. The CDR3 DNA reads as TGTGCCAGCAGCCTTGAGGGTCCTTCCTACGAGCAGTACTTC. As protein: CASSLEGPSYEQYF.

The CDR3 sequence is CASSQQSGLVLFF. The CDR3 nucleotides read TGCGCCAGCAGCCAACAATCAGGACTAGTGCTGTTCTTC. V gene TRBV4-1 combines with J gene TRBJ2-1, with 7 positions matching TRBD2. Germline CDR1 MGHRA, CDR2 YSYEKL. This CDR3 has 13 residues. Trimming removed 2 bases from V and 15 bases from J; junction bases left unmatched: 10.

J is TRBJ2-3 and V is TRBV3-1 (or the pseudogene TRBV3-2); no firm D call. V lost 0 bases and J 2 bases, leaving 9 bases between the germline ends. This CDR3 contains 15 residues. Germline loops: CDR1 LGHDT, CDR2 YNNKEL (reference sequence). The CDR3 spells CASSQDNGHTDTQYF. As DNA, the CDR3 is TGTGCCAGCAGCCAAGATAACGGTCACACAGATACGCAGTATTTT.

The chain recombines TRBV29-1 with TRBJ1-4; 11 nucleotides agree with TRBD1. J was trimmed by 12 bases and V by 1 base; bases with no gene match: 4. The CDR3 has 13 amino acids. The germline V gene encodes CDR1 SQVTM and CDR2 ANQGSEA. The CDR3 sequence: CSVEVGQGAELFF. The CDR3, as DNA: TGCAGCGTTGAAGTCGGACAGGGGGCGGAACTGTTTTTT.

This chain connects TRBV29-1 to TRBJ2-3, with TRBD2 matching over 9 bases. The J segment lost 5 bases and the V segment lost 5 bases, leaving 8 bases of the junction unmatched. Germline CDR1 is SQVTM and CDR2 is ANQGSEA. The CDR3 length is 14 residues. For the CDR3, the DNA is TGCAGCGTTTCGACTAGCGGAACGAGAGATACGCAGTATTTT. It specifies CSVSTSGTRDTQYF.

V gene TRBV2 combines with J gene TRBJ2-4; 7 nucleotides align to TRBD1. The CDR3 is 14 amino acids. The trim removed 5 bases at V and 6 bases at J, leaving 7 bases unmatched. Germline V gene lookup returns CDR1 SNHLY and CDR2 FYNNEI. The CDR3 DNA reads TGTGCCAGCAGTAGGGGACAGAAAGGAAACATTCAGTACTTC. Its translation: CASSRGQKGNIQYF.

The chain employs TRBV6-6 and TRBJ1-2; D gene ambiguous. The CDR3 spans 14 residues. Germline-derived CDR1 and CDR2 are MNHNY and SVGAGI (reference sequence). V lost 5 bases and J lost 8, with 18 bases in between. Here the CDR3 reads CASSPSGSTRGYTF. The CDR3 bases are TGTGCCAGCAGTCCCTCCGGGTCTACGAGGGGCTACACCTTC.

The chain couples TRBV6-5 to TRBJ1-4; 7 bases align to TRBD1. The V gene's germline CDR1 is MNHEY and CDR2 SVGAGI. CDR3 length: 12 residues. V dropped 6 bases and J dropped 7; count of bases not matched to a gene: 2. CDR3 bases: TGTGCCAGCAGGAGGGGGCCTGAAAAACTGTTTTTT. The encoded protein is CASRRGPEKLFF.

CDR3 in DNA: TGTGCCAGCAGTTTCTCCGGAAGCGGCGAGCAGTACTTC. Encoded protein: CASSFSGSGEQYF. The chain uses TRBV28 and TRBJ2-7; D is perhaps TRBD2 (5 bases). Germline values: CDR1 MDHEN, CDR2 SYDVKM. V was cut by 3 bases and J by 6 bases, with 12 bases left in between. This CDR3 has 13 amino acids.